The 16 T cell receptor beta chains presented below share a single source sample, sequenced in a study of shared clonotypes between healthy human individuals (dated by TCRdb to the early 2020s). The library was obtained by the immunoSEQ multiplex PCR assay. This immuneACCESS table, as held by TCRdb, lists in-frame sequences with V and J called but not all clones. Of the missing ones, under half trace to an unresolved V gene in checked studies; the others have no known cause. This sample gives some 980,000 clones in total; about three quarters of them show up just once. About 1.5% of the sample is held by the ten biggest clonotypes. What was sequenced was memory CD4+ T cells sorted from blood. Taken with the paper, the label for cell subset or site translates to: CD45RA-negative fraction. All receptors come from a man between 18 and 29 years old in good health.

The genes are TRBV19 and TRBJ1-6, with D hard to call. Germline V gene lookup returns CDR1 LNHDA and CDR2 SQIVND (reference sequence). There are 13 residues in the CDR3. The V end was cut by 5 bases, the J end by 8 bases, with 10 bases between. The CDR3 sequence: CASSPDPDSPLHF. In nucleotides, the CDR3 is TGTGCCAGTAGTCCAGACCCGGATTCACCCCTCCACTTT.

This clone showed up just a few times. J is TRBJ1-2 and V is TRBV18, with unresolved D. This CDR3 region has 17 residues. The V and J ends lost 3 bases and 0 bases respectively, with 17 bases between them. The germline CDR1 and CDR2 sequences are KGHSH and LQKENI. The CDR3, as DNA: TGTGCCAGCTCACCGAGCCTCAAACACGTTCCTAACTATGGCTACACCTTC. This sequence encodes CASSPSLKHVPNYGYTF.

The chain couples TRBV29-1 to TRBJ2-5; D not resolved. Germline loops: CDR1 SQVTM, CDR2 ANQGSEA. This CDR3 is built from 12 residues. V lost 7 bases and J 2 bases, leaving 11 bases between the germline ends. Here the CDR3 DNA reads TGCAGCGGCGACGGCAGGCAAGAGACCCAGTACTTC. Translating it yields CSGDGRQETQYF.

V usage is TRBV5-5 and J usage is TRBJ1-5; no clear D. The germline CDR1 and CDR2 sequences are SGHKS and YYEKEE (reference sequence). CDR3 length equals 14 residues. V shed 0 bases and J shed 3 bases, with 7 bases lying between them. The CDR3 DNA reads TGTGCCAGCAGCTTGGGGTCTGCCAATCAGCCCCAGCATTTT. Its protein is CASSLGSANQPQHF.

The V gene is TRBV9, the J gene TRBJ2-1, with TRBD2 matching 10 bases. Germline loops: CDR1 SGDLS, CDR2 YYNGEE. V dropped 3 bases and J dropped 0; count of bases not matched to a gene: 3. CDR3 length equals 16 residues. The CDR3 DNA sequence: TGTGCCAGCAGCGGCACTAGCGGGAACTCCTACAATGAGCAGTTCTTC. Translated: CASSGTSGNSYNEQFF.

This clone showed up just a few times. V gene TRBV14 combines with J gene TRBJ1-6; D unresolved. The CDR3 is made up of 14 amino acids. V was clipped by 4 bases and J by 9 bases, with 13 bases between them. Germline CDR1 reads SGHDN; CDR2 reads FVKESK. CDR3 in amino acids: CASSLDPYRSPLHF. The CDR3 bases are TGTGCCAGCAGCCTCGACCCGTATCGTTCACCCCTCCACTTT.

V usage is TRBV5-6 and J usage is TRBJ1-3; 10 bases align to TRBD1. The germline V gene encodes CDR1 SGHDT and CDR2 YYEEEE. V lost 4 bases, J lost 0 bases, and 10 bases stayed unmatched. The CDR3 contains 18 residues. CDR3 sequence reads: CASSADRGRFRSGNTIYF. CDR3 DNA sequence: TGTGCCAGCAGCGCCGACAGGGGGCGATTCCGCTCTGGAAACACCATATATTTT.

The J gene is TRBJ2-5, the V gene TRBV5-5; 12 bases are shared with TRBD2. Germline-derived CDR1 and CDR2 are SGHKS and YYEKEE (reference sequence). The junction had 6 bases not matched to a gene; V was cut back by 1 base and J by 2 bases. CDR3 length: 17 residues. CDR3 sequence (DNA): TGTGCCAGCAGCTTGTTAATACTAGCGGGAGGTCAAGAGACCCAGTACTTC. Its protein is CASSLLILAGGQETQYF.

Only one count was recorded for this clone. V and J are TRBV21-1 and TRBJ1-4; the table's D gene call, TRBD1, was not cross checked with the DNA. TRBV21-1 is a pseudogene. This CDR3 is built from 15 residues. The chain's CDR3 is CASSDDRGIWEKLFF. CDR3 sequence (DNA): TGTGCCAGCAGCGACGACAGGGGAATATGGGAAAAACTGTTTTTT.

This chain joins TRBV18 and TRBJ2-1; D gene ambiguous. Trimming removed 3 bases at V and 4 bases at J, with 13 bases between. The CDR3 runs 15 residues. Germline V lookup: CDR1 KGHSH, CDR2 LQKENI. CDR3 in amino acids: CASSPATYLYNEQFF. Written as DNA, the CDR3 is TGTGCCAGCTCACCTGCCACCTATTTATACAATGAGCAGTTCTTC.

The count of this clone is one. The J gene is TRBJ1-2, the V gene TRBV5-4; D is ambiguous. Germline V CDR1 and CDR2: SGHNT, YYREEE (reference sequence). The CDR3 runs to 14 residues. V was clipped by 2 bases and J by 7 bases, with 15 bases between them. The CDR3 coding sequence is TGTGCCAGCAGCTTCCCCTCGGGGAACAGTGGCTACACCTTC. It encodes CASSFPSGNSGYTF.

For the CDR3, the DNA is TGTGCTAGTGGTCCGGGACAGGGGGCTGGGGCAGAGACCCAGTACTTC. Its translation: CASGPGQGAGAETQYF. The chain joins TRBV12-5 to TRBJ2-5, with 12 bases lining up with TRBD1. This CDR3 is built from 16 residues. V shed 5 bases and J 4 bases; nucleotides not matched to a gene: 8. The V gene's germline CDR1 is LGHNT and CDR2 FRNRAP.

This chain joins TRBV18 and TRBJ2-3; TRBD1 might be the D (6 bases). In germline, CDR1 is KGHSH, CDR2 LQKENI. V gave up 1 base and J gave up 9 bases, with 8 bases separating them. The CDR3 totals 12 residues. DNA for the CDR3: TGTGCCAGCTCACCACGGCAGGGGACGCAGTATTTT. Protein: CASSPRQGTQYF.

This clone has more than one count but fewer than ten. The rearrangement links TRBV7-2 to TRBJ2-1, with D possibly TRBD2 on 6 matching bases. CDR3 length equals 15 residues. Germline V gene lookup returns CDR1 SGHTA and CDR2 FQGNSA. V was cut by 7 bases and J by 0 bases, with 13 bases left in between. DNA of the CDR3: TGTGCCAGCATCCCCGCTAGCGCCTCCTACAATGAGCAGTTCTTC. Residues: CASIPASASYNEQFF.

The J gene is TRBJ2-7, the V gene TRBV7-2, with D perhaps assigned TRBD1 or TRBD2 (5 bases each). The length of the CDR3 is 14 residues. The germline V gene encodes CDR1 SGHTA and CDR2 FQGNSA. The V end lost 5 bases, the J end lost 6 bases, and 17 bases lay between the germline ends. For the CDR3, the DNA is TGTGCCAGCAGCCAGGCAGGGACGAAGGGCGAGCAGTACTTC. Its protein product is CASSQAGTKGEQYF.

The rearrangement links TRBV28 to TRBJ1-2; the D is unclear. This CDR3 region has 13 residues. Germline V gene data show CDR1 as MDHEN and CDR2 as SYDVKM. The V end lost 5 bases, the J end lost 5 bases, and 12 bases lay between the germline ends. This chain's CDR3 is CASSGQTFYGYTF. For the CDR3, the DNA is TGTGCCAGCAGTGGCCAGACCTTTTATGGCTACACCTTC.